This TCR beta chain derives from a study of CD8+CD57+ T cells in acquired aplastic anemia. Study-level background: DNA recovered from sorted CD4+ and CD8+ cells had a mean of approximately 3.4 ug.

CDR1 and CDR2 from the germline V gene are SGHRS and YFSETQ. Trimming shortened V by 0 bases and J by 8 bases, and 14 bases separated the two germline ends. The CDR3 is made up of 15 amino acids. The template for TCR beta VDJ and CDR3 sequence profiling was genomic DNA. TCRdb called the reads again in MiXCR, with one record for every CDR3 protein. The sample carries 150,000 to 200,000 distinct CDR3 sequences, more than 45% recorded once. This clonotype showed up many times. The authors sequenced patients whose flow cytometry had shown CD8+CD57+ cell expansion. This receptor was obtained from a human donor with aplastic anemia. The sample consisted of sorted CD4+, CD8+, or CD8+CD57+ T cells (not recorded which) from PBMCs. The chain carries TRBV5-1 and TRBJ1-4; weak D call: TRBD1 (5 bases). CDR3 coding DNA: TGCGCCAGCAGCTTGGGGGGGGAGGTGTACGAAAAACTGTTTTTT. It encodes CASSLGGEVYEKLFF.